The 7 T cell receptor beta chains below all came from one sample that was sequenced in a study of CD4 T cells in relation to SARS-CoV-2 and coronaviruses. The method was immunoSEQ multiplex PCR; TCRdb's version includes in-frame clones alone and lacks a portion of them. The sample has 26,000 or so clones; 77% are singletons. Which antigens these TCRs recognize remains unknown. CD4+ T cells from unexposed donors were obtained before the COVID-19 pandemic (2011-2018). The cells were cultured for about ten days before CD4+ T cells were isolated. The sequenced material came from CD4+ T cells from PBMCs, cultured in vitro. The source of these receptors is a human donor in good health.

This clone has only a few counts. The chain links TRBV5-1 to TRBJ1-5; possibly TRBD1 for D (5 bases). The germline gives CDR1 SGHRS, CDR2 YFSETQ. Trimming left V 0 bases short and J 1 base short, with 8 bases between. This CDR3 comprises 15 residues. CDR3 sequence: CASSLAGGSNQPQHF. The CDR3 DNA reads TGCGCCAGCAGCTTGGCCGGGGGAAGCAATCAGCCCCAGCATTTT.

Of note for this clone: A read error may account for a junction end that differs from germline. The genes are TRBV30 and TRBJ1-6; maybe TRBD1 (5 bases). Germline assignment: CDR1 GTSNPN and CDR2 SVGIG (reference sequence). CDR3 length equals 13 residues. The CDR3 sequence is CTWSTGQNSPLHF. The CDR3 DNA sequence: TGTACCTGGAGTACGGGGCAGAATTCACCCCTCCACTTT.

This clone has a handful of counts. Here the CDR3 DNA reads TGTGCCAGCAGGCCCAGGCATTGGGCTACGGGAGATACGCAGTATTTT. Translating gives CASRPRHWATGDTQYF. The chain has TRBV7-2 and TRBJ2-3; D unclear. Trimming shortened V by 6 bases and J by 5 bases, and 21 bases separated the two germline ends. The CDR3 extends over 16 amino acids. Germline values: CDR1 SGHTA, CDR2 FQGNSA. The variable domain in full, with the rest retrieved from reference TRBV7-2 and TRBJ2-3, is GAGVSQSPSNKVTEKGKDVELRCDPISGHTALYWYRQSLGQGLEFLIYFQGNSAPDKSGLPSDRFSAERTGGSVSTLTIQRTQQEDSAVYLCASRPRHWATGDTQYFGPGTRLTVL.

This clone came up a few times. The rearrangement joins TRBV12-3 or TRBV12-4 to TRBJ1-2; possibly TRBD1 for D (5 bases). The V and J ends lost 3 bases and 8 bases respectively, with 10 bases between them. This CDR3 contains 12 residues. The CDR3 region has the DNA TGTGCCAGCAGTTTGAGGGGCTGGGGCTACACCTTC. The encoded protein is CASSLRGWGYTF.

In this sample, this clone turned up a few times. The rearrangement links TRBV7-9 to TRBJ1-2, with D unclear. The CDR3 has 12 amino acids. Germline V gene lookup returns CDR1 SEHNR and CDR2 FQNEAQ (reference sequence). Between the trimmed V and J ends, which lost 2 bases and 6 bases, there was a span of 7 bases. In DNA, the CDR3 is TGTGCCAGCAGCTTAACAGTGGATGGCTACACCTTC. Its protein is CASSLTVDGYTF.

J is TRBJ1-6 and V is TRBV6-1; tentatively, D is TRBD1 (5 bases). The germline V gene encodes CDR1 MNHNS and CDR2 SASEGT. Trimming shortened V by 2 bases and J by 11 bases, and 10 bases separated the two germline ends. There are 13 residues in the CDR3. CDR3 nucleotides: TGTGCCAGCAGTGAAAGCAGGGCAGCACCCCTCCACTTT. Amino acid sequence: CASSESRAAPLHF.

This clone came up a few times. The chain couples TRBV30 to TRBJ1-3, with D possibly TRBD1 on 5 matching bases. The germline gives CDR1 GTSNPN, CDR2 SVGIG (reference sequence). This CDR3 region has 14 residues. Trimming removed 2 bases from V and 4 bases from J, with 12 bases in between. The DNA of the CDR3 is TGTGCCTGGAGTATTGGGCAGGGAGGAAACACCATATATTTT. Protein product: CAWSIGQGGNTIYF.